These T cell receptor beta chains were read from a single sample in a study of blood T cell repertoires in COVID-19. Libraries were prepared by immunoSEQ multiplex PCR; TCRdb keeps only in-frame clonotypes and omits some of them. The sample consists of roughly 160,000 clones, over 75% of them appearing once. The sample was PBMCs or T cells enriched from blood (not recorded which). The receptors were gathered from a woman aged 50 to 65 who had recovered from COVID-19. Each CDR3 is given with its conserved first and last residue. D genes are given only for firm matches. Only some rows state a clone size, as once, few, many or a class for expanded clones.

d_call: TRBD1; v_call: TRBV19; cdr3_length: 14; j_call: TRBJ2-4; clone_size: NA; cdr3_aa: CASSHRQGRNIQYF; cdr3_nt: TGTGCCAGTAGCCACCGACAGGGGAGAAACATTCAGTACTTC
d_call: TRBD1; v_call: TRBV28; cdr3_length: 16; j_call: TRBJ2-2; clone_size: NA; cdr3_aa: CASSQDRGRDTGELFF; cdr3_nt: TGTGCCAGCAGTCAAGACAGGGGGCGCGACACCGGGGAGCTGTTTTTT
d_call: NA; v_call: TRBV21-1; cdr3_length: 14; j_call: TRBJ2-5; clone_size: NA; cdr3_aa: CASSKVGGSETQYF; cdr3_nt: TGTGCCAGCAGCAAAGTGGGGGGTTCAGAGACCCAGTACTTC
d_call: NA; v_call: TRBV30; cdr3_length: 15; j_call: TRBJ2-7; clone_size: NA; cdr3_aa: CAWSVGGGGSYEQYF; cdr3_nt: TGTGCCTGGAGTGTTGGGGGAGGAGGTTCCTACGAGCAGTACTTC
d_call: NA; v_call: TRBV28; cdr3_length: 13; j_call: TRBJ1-1; clone_size: once; cdr3_aa: CASSRGMNTEAFF; cdr3_nt: TGTGCCAGCAGTAGAGGGATGAACACTGAAGCTTTCTTT
d_call: TRBD1; v_call: TRBV15; cdr3_length: 15; j_call: TRBJ2-7; clone_size: NA; cdr3_aa: CATSPRDRAWNEQYF; cdr3_nt: TGTGCCACCAGCCCCCGGGACAGGGCATGGAACGAGCAGTACTTC
d_call: NA; v_call: TRBV24-1; cdr3_length: 14; j_call: TRBJ1-4; clone_size: NA; cdr3_aa: CATSDGGANEKLFF; cdr3_nt: TGTGCCACCAGTGATGGAGGGGCGAATGAAAAACTGTTTTTT
d_call: TRBD2; v_call: TRBV3-1/TRBV3-2; cdr3_length: 19; j_call: TRBJ2-1; clone_size: NA; cdr3_aa: CASSQEAGLAESPYNEQFF; cdr3_nt: TGTGCCAGCAGCCAAGAGGCCGGACTAGCGGAATCTCCCTACAATGAGCAGTTCTTC
d_call: TRBD1; v_call: TRBV19; cdr3_length: 13; j_call: TRBJ2-7; clone_size: NA; cdr3_aa: CASSMTGGDEQYF; cdr3_nt: TGTGCCAGTAGTATGACAGGGGGCGACGAGCAGTACTTC
d_call: NA; v_call: TRBV14; cdr3_length: 16; j_call: TRBJ1-1; clone_size: once; cdr3_aa: CASSLSGQAGRTEAFF; cdr3_nt: TGTGCCAGCAGCTTAAGCGGGCAGGCCGGGCGGACTGAAGCTTTCTTT
d_call: TRBD1; v_call: TRBV7-2; cdr3_length: 14; j_call: TRBJ1-4; clone_size: NA; cdr3_aa: CASSPDRGGEKLFF; cdr3_nt: TGTGCCAGCAGCCCGGACAGGGGAGGTGAAAAACTGTTTTTT
d_call: TRBD1; v_call: TRBV18; cdr3_length: 14; j_call: TRBJ2-7; clone_size: few; cdr3_aa: CASSPGQGAGEQYF; cdr3_nt: TGTGCCAGCTCACCGGGACAGGGGGCAGGGGAGCAGTACTTC
d_call: NA; v_call: TRBV24-1; cdr3_length: 13; j_call: TRBJ2-6; clone_size: NA; cdr3_aa: CATGRAGANVLTF; cdr3_nt: TGTGCCACAGGGCGGGCTGGGGCCAACGTCCTGACTTTC
d_call: NA; v_call: TRBV20-1; cdr3_length: 15; j_call: TRBJ2-2; clone_size: few; cdr3_aa: CSASRPIRHTGELFF; cdr3_nt: TGCAGTGCTAGTAGGCCGATCAGGCACACCGGGGAGCTGTTTTTT
d_call: TRBD1; v_call: TRBV28; cdr3_length: 16; j_call: TRBJ2-2; clone_size: NA; cdr3_aa: CASSRNDRGGTGELFF; cdr3_nt: TGTGCCAGCAGCCGGAACGACAGGGGGGGCACCGGGGAGCTGTTTTTT
d_call: NA; v_call: TRBV11-3; cdr3_length: 17; j_call: TRBJ2-6; clone_size: once; cdr3_aa: CASSLQGRGSGANVLTF; cdr3_nt: TGTGCCAGCAGCCTACAGGGTAGGGGCTCTGGGGCCAACGTCCTGACTTTC
d_call: TRBD1; v_call: TRBV14; cdr3_length: 15; j_call: TRBJ2-1; clone_size: NA; cdr3_aa: CASSPRDRGYNEQFF; cdr3_nt: TGTGCCAGCAGCCCCCGGGACAGGGGTTACAATGAGCAGTTCTTC
d_call: NA; v_call: TRBV28; cdr3_length: 14; j_call: TRBJ1-4; clone_size: NA; cdr3_aa: CASSLIGSNEKLFF; cdr3_nt: TGTGCCAGCAGTTTAATTGGCAGTAATGAAAAACTGTTTTTT
d_call: NA; v_call: TRBV6-2/TRBV6-3; cdr3_length: 16; j_call: TRBJ1-1; clone_size: NA; cdr3_aa: CASSYLQGSTDTEAFF; cdr3_nt: TGTGCCAGCAGTTACCTTCAGGGGTCGACGGACACTGAAGCTTTCTTT
d_call: NA; v_call: TRBV4-2; cdr3_length: 14; j_call: TRBJ2-1; clone_size: NA; cdr3_aa: CASSQAPGGGEQFF; cdr3_nt: TGTGCCAGCAGCCAAGCCCCCGGGGGAGGTGAGCAGTTCTTC
d_call: NA; v_call: TRBV28; cdr3_length: 12; j_call: TRBJ1-2; clone_size: NA; cdr3_aa: CASGTTNYGYTF; cdr3_nt: TGTGCCAGTGGGACAACTAACTATGGCTACACCTTC